Listed below are T cell receptor beta chains from one sample, sequenced in a study of radiotherapy plus CTLA-4 blockade in lung cancer. Measured with immunoSEQ multiplex PCR; TCRdb has only the in-frame clones, and not every one. The sample lists 49,000 or so clones, roughly four fifths occurring once. Material: peripheral blood, obtained from a patient treated with radiotherapy plus ipilimumab. The receptors come from a human donor with non-small cell lung cancer who had stable disease on radiotherapy plus ipilimumab. CDR3s include the opening cysteine and the closing phenylalanine or tryptophan. D genes are given only for firm matches. Where a row states a size, it is once, few, many or the class of an expanded clone; other rows omit it.

>TRBJ2-2|TRBV29-1|.|.
TGCAGCGTTTTGGGGCTCGCGAACACCGGGGAGCTGTTTTTT
CSVLGLANTGELFF
>TRBJ1-3|TRBV28|.|TRBD1
TGTGCCAGCAGACCAGGGGGCTTAGCTGGAAACACCATATATTTT
CASRPGGLAGNTIYF
>TRBJ1-4|TRBV19|.|.
TGTGCCAGTAGTATGCTAAGGGCCGAAAAACTGTTTTTT
CASSMLRAEKLFF
>TRBJ1-2|TRBV30|.|.
TGTGCCTGGAGTCCCCCGACAGTCACCTTC
CAWSPPTVTF
>TRBJ2-2|TRBV7-7|.|.
TGTGCCAGCAGCTTAGACGTGGGGAGAACCGGGGAGCTGTTTTTT
CASSLDVGRTGELFF
>TRBJ1-2|TRBV30|few|TRBD1
TGTGCCTGGACCCCCCAACAGGGGGCAGTTCTCCCCCTATATGGCTACACCTTC
CAWTPQQGAVLPLYGYTF
>TRBJ1-4|TRBV2|.|.
TGTGCCAGCAGTCTCGATCGGGACCTTAATGAAAAACTGTTTTTT
CASSLDRDLNEKLFF
>TRBJ1-1|TRBV7-2|few|.
TGTGCCAGCAGCTTATCAGCTAACACTGAAGCTTTCTTT
CASSLSANTEAFF
>TRBJ1-2|TRBV2|.|.
TGTGCCAGCAGTGAAGCGCTGGGAGAAGCCTATGGCTACACCTTC
CASSEALGEAYGYTF
>TRBJ1-2|TRBV5-6|once|.
TGTGCCAGCAGCTTTCCACAGGGCCTCTATGGCTACACCTTC
CASSFPQGLYGYTF
>TRBJ2-2|TRBV4-2|.|TRBD2
TGTGCCAGCAGCCAAGCCCCACTAGCGGGGGAGCAAATGAACACCGGGGAGCTGTTTTTT
CASSQAPLAGEQMNTGELFF
>TRBJ2-5|TRBV11-2|.|TRBD2
TGTGCCAGCAGCTTTTGGACTAGCGGGGGGGAGACCCAGTACTTC
CASSFWTSGGETQYF
>TRBJ1-2|TRBV28|.|.
TGTGCCAGCAGCCTGGCAGGGCCCTATGGCTACACCTTC
CASSLAGPYGYTF
>TRBJ1-5|TRBV5-1|.|.
TGCGCCAGCAGCTTGGTAGGGGAGGGTCAGCCCCAGCATTTT
CASSLVGEGQPQHF
>TRBJ1-1|TRBV9|.|.
TGTGCCAGCAGCGTAGGCTCCGGTAACACTGAAGCTTTCTTT
CASSVGSGNTEAFF
>TRBJ1-5|TRBV6-4|few|.
TGTGCCAGCAGTGATCAGGGTGGCAATCAGCCCCAGCATTTT
CASSDQGGNQPQHF
>TRBJ1-6|TRBV11-3|.|TRBD1
TGTGCCAGCAGCCCCATGACAGGGGGCGTCAATTCACCCCTCCACTTT
CASSPMTGGVNSPLHF
>TRBJ1-5|TRBV6-1|.|.
TGTGCCAGCAGTGGTCGAAGGGAACAGCCCCAGCATTTT
CASSGRREQPQHF
>TRBJ1-5|TRBV6-1|.|.
TGTGCCAGCAGTGCAGGAAATCAGCCCCAGCATTTT
CASSAGNQPQHF
>TRBJ1-1|TRBV19|.|TRBD1
TGTGCCAGTAGTCCCGGGACAGGTTACACTGAAGCTTTCTTT
CASSPGTGYTEAFF
>TRBJ1-5|TRBV19|few|TRBD1
TGTGCCAGTAGTACCCAGGGGGATCAGCCCCAGCATTTT
CASSTQGDQPQHF
>TRBJ1-1|TRBV7-9|.|TRBD1
TGTGCCAGCAGCTTAACAGGGGGCGGGAAGACTGAAGCTTTCTTT
CASSLTGGGKTEAFF
>TRBJ1-4|TRBV28|.|.
TGTGCCAGCAGCCTGATCGGGGTTGATGAAAAACTGTTTTTT
CASSLIGVDEKLFF
>TRBJ1-2|TRBV5-4|.|.
TGTGCCAGCAGCCAAATGGGCTATGGCTACACCTTC
CASSQMGYGYTF
>TRBJ1-1|TRBV6-5|.|.
TGTGCCAGCAGGACCAGCTGGGTCACTGAAGCTTTCTTT
CASRTSWVTEAFF
>TRBJ1-2|TRBV10-2|few|.
TGCGCCACAACCCTGGGGGGAGACAACTATGGCTACACCTTC
CATTLGGDNYGYTF
>TRBJ1-2|TRBV19|.|TRBD1
TGTGCCAGTAGTAGGACAGGGAACTATGGCTACACCTTC
CASSRTGNYGYTF
>TRBJ1-1|TRBV6-1|few|.
TGTGCCAGCAGTGAAGCATTTACTGAAGCTTTCTTT
CASSEAFTEAFF
>TRBJ2-5|TRBV5-1|once|.
TGCGCCAGCAGCTTGGAGGCAGGACCCCAAGAGACCCAGTACTTC
CASSLEAGPQETQYF
>TRBJ2-7|TRBV19|.|.
TGTGCCAGTACCCCAGGGGGAGGCGGAGCATACGAGCAGTACTTC
CASTPGGGGAYEQYF